Each of the 27 T cell receptor beta chains below was sequenced from the same sample in a study of blood T cell repertoires in COVID-19. The protocol was immunoSEQ multiplex PCR, while the TCRdb copy is restricted to in-frame clones and leaves out a portion. The data hold some 87,000 clones, with approximately 89% observed a single time. The sequencing sample was made of peripheral blood. These receptors all come from a human donor in a cohort sampled during active COVID-19.

Only one count was recorded for this clone. The V and J genes are TRBV3-1 (or the pseudogene TRBV3-2) and TRBJ2-7; no definite D call. The CDR3 runs to 14 residues. V was shortened by 1 base and J by 3 bases, with 10 bases between the two germline ends. In germline, CDR1 is LGHDT, CDR2 YNNKEL (reference sequence). The CDR3 is CASSQGLVVYEQYF. The CDR3 region has the DNA TGTGCCAGCAGCCAAGGTCTAGTGGTCTACGAGCAGTACTTC.

The V and J genes are TRBV18 and TRBJ1-5; 7 bases align to TRBD1. The CDR3 is made up of 13 amino acids. Per the germline V gene, CDR1 is KGHSH and CDR2 is LQKENI. The junction had 7 bases not matched to a gene; V was cut back by 7 bases and J by 7 bases. CDR3 coding DNA: TGTGCCAGCTTACAGGGGAGTGGGCAGCCCCAGCATTTT. Translating it yields CASLQGSGQPQHF.

CDR3 region: CASSQRTHNFGNEQFF. CDR3 sequence (DNA): TGTGCCAGCAGCCAACGAACTCATAATTTTGGCAATGAGCAGTTCTTC. The V and J genes are TRBV3-1 (or the pseudogene TRBV3-2) and TRBJ2-1; D remains ambiguous. This CDR3 spans 16 amino acids. Germline V gene data show CDR1 as LGHDT and CDR2 as YNNKEL (reference sequence). V lost 2 bases and J lost 6, with 17 bases in between.

The rearrangement uses TRBV7-2 and TRBJ2-3; D is perhaps TRBD2 (7 bases). The germline gives CDR1 SGHTA, CDR2 FQGNSA. The CDR3 length is 16 residues. V was pared by 1 base and J by 2 bases, with 13 bases between. CDR3 nucleotides: TGTGCCAGCAGCTTAGTGGCGGGGGACATCACAGATACGCAGTATTTT. Its translation: CASSLVAGDITDTQYF.

This chain joins TRBV12-5 and TRBJ1-4, with D possibly matching TRBD1 (5 bases). The germline CDR1 and CDR2 sequences are LGHNT and FRNRAP. The CDR3 runs to 16 residues. Between the trimmed V and J ends, which lost 0 bases and 6 bases, there was a span of 14 bases. The CDR3 DNA is TGTGCTAGTGGTTTGGTACGGTCAGGGTTCCATGAAAAACTGTTTTTT. It specifies CASGLVRSGFHEKLFF.

The gene calls are TRBV30 and TRBJ1-1; D is possibly TRBD1 (6 bases). Between the trimmed V and J ends, which lost 8 bases and 2 bases, there was a span of 15 bases. There are 13 residues in the CDR3. The V gene's germline CDR1 is GTSNPN and CDR2 SVGIG (reference sequence). For the CDR3, the DNA is TGTGCCCGACTCAGGGGCATTAACACTGAAGCTTTCTTT. It is translated as CARLRGINTEAFF.

This clone was observed a single time. CDR3 amino acids: CASSPRTGTNTEAFF. In DNA form, the CDR3 reads TGTGCCAGCAGCCCGAGGACAGGTACGAACACTGAAGCTTTCTTT. The genes are TRBV11-1 and TRBJ1-1; 7 bases line up with TRBD1. V dropped 5 bases and J dropped 1; count of bases not matched to a gene: 7. Germline V lookup: CDR1 SGHAT, CDR2 FQDESV (reference sequence). The CDR3 sequence is 15 residues long.

The chain combines TRBV5-1 with TRBJ2-2, with 12 bases aligning to TRBD2. The CDR3 covers 15 residues. V shed 4 bases and J 5 bases; nucleotides not matched to a gene: 3. CDR1 is SGHRS, CDR2 YFSETQ, per germline. CDR3 amino acids: CASSLTSGGTGELFF. The DNA of the CDR3 is TGCGCCAGCAGCCTGACTAGCGGGGGAACCGGGGAGCTGTTTTTT.

The rearrangement joins TRBV21-1 to TRBJ1-2; whether TRBD1, the table's D call, matches the DNA was not checked. TRBV21-1 represents a pseudogene. The CDR3 totals 18 residues. The DNA of the CDR3 is TGTGCCAGCAGCAAAGCCCTCAATGGACAACTATCATACTATGGCTACACCTTC. Amino acid sequence: CASSKALNGQLSYYGYTF.

The chain uses TRBV5-4 and TRBJ2-5; TRBD2 aligns across 10 bases. This CDR3 has 18 amino acids. V lost 1 base, J lost 5 bases, and 14 bases stayed unmatched. Per the germline V gene, CDR1 is SGHNT and CDR2 is YYREEE (reference sequence). Here the CDR3 DNA reads TGTGCCAGCAGCTTGCGTATAGGGGTGGCTAGCGGGGGTGAGACCCAGTACTTC. The encoded protein is CASSLRIGVASGGETQYF.

In its sample, this clone was seen once. The J gene is TRBJ2-7, the V gene TRBV5-5, with TRBD1 matching 7 bases. V lost 2 bases and J lost 3; bases outside the gene matches: 5. Germline V gene lookup returns CDR1 SGHKS and CDR2 YYEKEE (reference sequence). The CDR3 totals 14 residues. The CDR3 reads CASSLTGAFYEQYF. In DNA form, the CDR3 reads TGTGCCAGCAGCTTAACAGGGGCTTTCTACGAGCAGTACTTC.

The chain recombines TRBV7-2 with TRBJ2-5; 7 bases are a match to TRBD1. Germline V lookup: CDR1 SGHTA, CDR2 FQGNSA. With 10 bases clipped from V and 0 bases from J, the junction kept 5 bases outside the gene matches. The CDR3 covers 13 residues. The CDR3 DNA reads as TGTGCCACCTCGGGACAGTACCAAGAGACCCAGTACTTC. Protein sequence: CATSGQYQETQYF.

V and J are TRBV29-1 and TRBJ2-2; possibly TRBD2 for D (5 bases). Germline-derived CDR1 and CDR2 are SQVTM and ANQGSEA. The CDR3 has 11 residues. Trimming removed 6 bases at V and 5 bases at J, with 7 bases between. The CDR3 loop reads CSVGDTGELFF. The DNA for the CDR3 is TGCAGCGTCGGGGATACCGGGGAGCTGTTTTTT.

The chain carries TRBV7-9 and TRBJ1-2; 7 bases fit TRBD1. The V gene's germline CDR1 is SEHNR and CDR2 FQNEAQ (reference sequence). J gave up 6 bases and V 4 bases, and 14 bases lay outside the gene matches. The CDR3 has 16 residues. The CDR3 loop reads CASSSGTVEIRDGYTF. In nucleotides, the CDR3 is TGTGCCAGCAGCTCCGGGACAGTCGAAATTAGGGATGGCTACACCTTC.

The chain carries TRBV5-5 and TRBJ2-6; possibly TRBD1 for D (6 bases). Trimming stripped 2 bases from V and 0 bases from J, with 12 bases between. The CDR3 extends over 17 amino acids. Germline CDR1 is SGHKS and CDR2 is YYEKEE (reference sequence). The CDR3 region is CASSFAGDRSGANVLTF. DNA for the CDR3: TGTGCCAGCAGCTTTGCAGGGGACCGCTCTGGGGCCAACGTCCTGACTTTC.

The chain couples TRBV11-2 to TRBJ1-1, with TRBD1 matching over 8 bases. The V segment lost 5 bases and the J segment 6 bases; nucleotides outside the gene matches: 2. The length of the CDR3 is 12 residues. In germline, CDR1 is SGHAT, CDR2 FQNNGV. This CDR3 is CASSRDRSEAFF. The CDR3 DNA reads TGTGCCAGCAGCCGGGACAGGTCTGAAGCTTTCTTT.

This clone was seen only a few times. The gene calls are TRBV19 and TRBJ1-6; 8 nucleotides agree with TRBD1. Germline CDR1 LNHDA, CDR2 SQIVND (reference sequence). The CDR3 spans 13 residues. V lost 7 bases, J lost 11 bases, and 7 bases stayed unmatched. CDR3 region: CASTPGGVTPLHF. CDR3 in DNA: TGTGCCAGTACGCCAGGGGGCGTTACACCCCTCCACTTT.

This sequence joins TRBV4-3 and TRBJ1-2; weak D call: TRBD1 (5 bases). CDR3 length equals 15 residues. The V end was cut by 1 base, the J end by 5 bases, with 14 bases between. In germline, CDR1 is LGHNA, CDR2 YSLEER. The CDR3 DNA follows: TGCGCCAGCAGCCAAGGTTTAGGGGCCGGGTATGGCTACACCTTC. Translating gives CASSQGLGAGYGYTF.

CDR3 residues: CASSVDSENYGYTF. The CDR3 bases are TGTGCCAGCAGTGTGGACAGCGAGAACTATGGCTACACCTTC. The chain couples TRBV2 to TRBJ1-2; the D gene is possibly TRBD1 (6 bases). The CDR3 totals 14 residues. The germline V gene has CDR1 SNHLY and CDR2 FYNNEI. Between the trimmed V and J ends, which lost 4 bases and 2 bases, there was a span of 11 bases.

The V and J genes are TRBV28 and TRBJ2-6; D not certain. V was trimmed by 1 base and J by 0 bases, leaving 10 bases between them. Germline V CDR1 and CDR2: MDHEN, SYDVKM. The CDR3 sequence is 17 residues long. For the CDR3, the DNA is TGTGCCAGCAGTTTATTCTTCAGAAGCTCTGGGGCCAACGTCCTGACTTTC. Its protein is CASSLFFRSSGANVLTF.

The J gene is TRBJ1-3, the V gene TRBV7-6; D is unresolved. The CDR3 contains 14 residues. V lost 3 bases, J lost 7 bases, and 13 bases lay in between. Per the germline V gene, CDR1 is SGHVS and CDR2 is FNYEAQ. The CDR3 protein is CASSLGILQNTIYF. The CDR3 nucleotides are TGTGCCAGCAGCTTGGGCATTTTACAGAACACCATATATTTT.

This chain connects TRBV6-5 to TRBJ1-3; D is uncertain. The CDR3 length is 15 residues. Germline values: CDR1 MNHEY, CDR2 SVGAGI. The V and J ends lost 5 bases and 0 bases respectively, with 11 bases between them. CDR3 protein: CASSTRHSSGNTIYF. The CDR3 coding sequence is TGTGCCAGCAGTACGAGACACAGCTCTGGAAACACCATATATTTT.

The chain employs TRBV4-1 and TRBJ1-5, with D perhaps matching TRBD1 (6 bases). The CDR3 covers 15 residues. V was pared by 1 base and J by 5 bases, with 12 bases between. The germline gives CDR1 MGHRA, CDR2 YSYEKL. CDR3 sequence reads: CASSQGTAEDQPQHF. DNA for the CDR3: TGCGCCAGCAGCCAAGGGACAGCGGAAGATCAGCCCCAGCATTTT.

The chain is built from TRBV20-1 and TRBJ1-1; possible D gene TRBD1, 6 bases. The CDR3 spans 11 residues. CDR1 and CDR2 from the germline V gene are DFQATT and SNEGSKA (reference sequence). Trimming cost V 6 bases and J 6 bases, with 11 bases left between them. This chain's CDR3 is CSAMDSAEAFF. The CDR3 bases are TGCAGTGCCATGGACAGTGCTGAAGCTTTCTTT.

CDR3 sequence reads: CASSPRQGSTDTQYF. Written as DNA, the CDR3 is TGTGCCAGCAGCCCTAGACAGGGCAGCACAGATACGCAGTATTTT. The chain links TRBV5-4 to TRBJ2-3, with 7 bases lining up with TRBD1. Unmatched junction bases numbered 5, after V lost 4 bases and J lost 0 bases. The germline V gene has CDR1 SGHNT and CDR2 YYREEE (reference sequence). This CDR3 region has 15 residues.

This rearrangement joins TRBV11-3 to TRBJ2-1; 9 nucleotides line up with TRBD2. Germline values: CDR1 SGHNT, CDR2 YENEEA. This CDR3 comprises 15 residues. V shed 3 bases, J shed 2 bases, and the junction held 2 bases outside the gene matches. As DNA, the CDR3 is TGTGCCAGCAGCTTTAGCGGGGGAACCTACAATGAGCAGTTCTTC. This sequence encodes CASSFSGGTYNEQFF.

This clone was picked up one time. J is TRBJ2-3 and V is TRBV6-2 or TRBV6-3; D perhaps matches TRBD2 (7 bases). The germline gives CDR1 MNHEY, CDR2 SVGEGT. Trimming shortened V by 5 bases and J by 3 bases, and 18 bases separated the two germline ends. The CDR3 is 16 residues long. DNA for the CDR3: TGTGCCAGCAGTAGGGGGGGAGCGGGCGGGACAGATACGCAGTATTTT. This translates into CASSRGGAGGTDTQYF.